These 10 T cell receptor beta chains originate from one sample sequenced in a study of T cell responses to AZD1222 COVID-19 vaccine. Only in-frame clones appear in the TCRdb table, and some are missing; sequencing was by immunoSEQ multiplex PCR. The sample contains tens of thousands of clones, 92% of which appear only once. Sequences were derived from peripheral blood, sampled 28 days after the second AZD1222 dose. The source of these receptors is an adult who received the AZD1222 COVID-19 vaccine.

The rearrangement joins TRBV28 to TRBJ2-1, with 9 bases matching TRBD1. CDR3 length: 16 residues. Trimming took 6 bases from V and 6 from J; bases not matched to a gene: 12. Per germline, CDR1 MDHEN and CDR2 SYDVKM. The CDR3 DNA follows: TGTGCCAGCAGCCCGGGACAGGGACTTGGTGGCAATGAGCAGTTCTTC. Its protein is CASSPGQGLGGNEQFF.

The gene calls are TRBV6-5 and TRBJ2-7; no definite D call. The V gene lost 4 bases and the J gene lost 4 bases, with 8 bases spanning the gap. The CDR3 is made up of 12 amino acids. Germline V lookup: CDR1 MNHEY, CDR2 SVGAGI. CDR3 in DNA: TGTGCCAGCAGTTTCTGGGGTTACGAGCAGTACTTC. Translation: CASSFWGYEQYF.

The chain couples TRBV10-2 to TRBJ2-3, with D tentatively TRBD1 (5 bases). The CDR3 totals 12 residues. CDR1 and CDR2 from the germline V gene are WSHSY and SAAADI. Trimming pared 4 bases from V and 8 bases from J, leaving 10 bases between. CDR3 loop: CASSALQGTQYF. CDR3 bases: TGCGCCAGCAGTGCCCTCCAGGGTACGCAGTATTTT.

This clone was counted only a few times. The chain employs TRBV19 and TRBJ2-1, with 9 bases matching TRBD1. Trimming at V came to 6 bases and at J to 0 bases, leaving 9 bases not matched to a gene. CDR1 is LNHDA and CDR2 is SQIVND in the germline V gene (reference sequence). The CDR3 has 17 residues. The CDR3 coding sequence is TGTGCCAGTAGCAAAGGACAGGGGCCAGGCTCCTACAATGAGCAGTTCTTC. It translates to CASSKGQGPGSYNEQFF.

The chain has TRBV5-1 and TRBJ2-2, with TRBD1 matching over 10 bases. Germline V gene data show CDR1 as SGHRS and CDR2 as YFSETQ. The CDR3 runs to 17 residues. Trimming cost V 4 bases and J 4 bases; bases outside gene matches: 10. As DNA, the CDR3 is TGCGCCAGCAGCCCGGGGACAGGGGAAGCGGTCACCGGGGAGCTGTTTTTT. This translates into CASSPGTGEAVTGELFF.

DNA for the CDR3: TGTGCCAGCAGCTTTGATTCAGTGAATCCTTCCTACGAGCAGTACTTC. It specifies CASSFDSVNPSYEQYF. The V call is TRBV5-4, the J call TRBJ2-7; D is uncertain. The CDR3 is 16 amino acids. Trimming took 2 bases from V and 1 from J, leaving 16 bases between them. Germline V gives CDR1 SGHNT, CDR2 YYREEE (reference sequence).

In this sample, this clone turned up a few times. The chain recombines TRBV9 with TRBJ2-2; TRBD2 matches at 13 bases. The CDR3 runs 15 residues. V was pared by 7 bases and J by 4 bases, with 4 bases of the junction left unmatched. Germline CDR1 is SGDLS and CDR2 is YYNGEE. The CDR3 nucleotides are TGTGCCAGCGGACTAGCGGGAGCCCCCACCGGGGAGCTGTTTTTT. This encodes CASGLAGAPTGELFF.

V is TRBV28 and J is TRBJ2-1; the D gene is possibly TRBD1 (6 bases). The germline V gene encodes CDR1 MDHEN and CDR2 SYDVKM. Trimming removed 7 bases from V and 0 bases from J, with 10 bases in between. The CDR3 extends over 14 amino acids. The CDR3 DNA reads as TGTGCCAGCAAGGACAGTAGCTCCTACAATGAGCAGTTCTTC. It codes for CASKDSSSYNEQFF.

The genes are TRBV7-3 and TRBJ2-2; no reliable D call. This CDR3 is built from 13 residues. The ends were cut back, 4 bases at V and 3 bases at J, with 6 bases in the middle. The germline CDR1 and CDR2 sequences are SGHTA and FQGTGA. The DNA for the CDR3 is TGTGCCAGCAGCTCCTCTTACACCGGGGAGCTGTTTTTT. It specifies CASSSSYTGELFF.

This clone was detected a few times. CDR3 sequence: CASSPPTSGSVYEQYF. DNA for the CDR3: TGTGCCAGCAGTCCACCGACTAGCGGGAGTGTCTACGAGCAGTACTTC. The chain links TRBV27 to TRBJ2-7; 12 bases match TRBD2. V was clipped by 5 bases and J by 3 bases; unmatched bases: 8. Germline CDR1 and CDR2: MNHEY and SMNVEV (reference sequence). The length of the CDR3 is 16 residues.